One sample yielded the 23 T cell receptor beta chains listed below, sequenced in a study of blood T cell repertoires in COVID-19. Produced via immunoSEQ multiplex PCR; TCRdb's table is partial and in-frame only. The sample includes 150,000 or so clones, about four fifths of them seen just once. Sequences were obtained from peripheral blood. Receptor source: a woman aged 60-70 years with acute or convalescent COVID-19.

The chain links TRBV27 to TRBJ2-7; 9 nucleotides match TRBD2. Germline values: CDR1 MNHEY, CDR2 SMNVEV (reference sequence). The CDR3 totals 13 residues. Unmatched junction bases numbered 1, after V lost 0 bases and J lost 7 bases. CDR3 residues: CASSLSLAGEQYF. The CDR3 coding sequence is TGTGCCAGCAGTTTATCTCTAGCGGGAGAGCAGTACTTC.

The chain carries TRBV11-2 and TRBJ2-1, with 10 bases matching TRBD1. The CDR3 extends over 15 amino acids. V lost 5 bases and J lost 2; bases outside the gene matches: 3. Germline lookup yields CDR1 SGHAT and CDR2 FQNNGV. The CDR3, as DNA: TGTGCCAGCAGCCAGGACAGGGGGACCTACAATGAGCAGTTCTTC. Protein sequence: CASSQDRGTYNEQFF.

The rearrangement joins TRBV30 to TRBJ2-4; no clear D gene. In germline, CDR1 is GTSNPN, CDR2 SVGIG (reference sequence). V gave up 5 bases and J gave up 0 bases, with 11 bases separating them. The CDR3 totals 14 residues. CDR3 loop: CAWCSAIAKNIQYF. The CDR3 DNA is TGTGCCTGGTGTTCCGCTATAGCCAAAAACATTCAGTACTTC.

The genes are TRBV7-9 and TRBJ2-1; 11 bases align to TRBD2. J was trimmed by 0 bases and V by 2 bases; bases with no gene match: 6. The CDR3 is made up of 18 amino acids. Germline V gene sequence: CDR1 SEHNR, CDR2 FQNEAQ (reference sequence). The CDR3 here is CASSLPPGLAASYNEQFF. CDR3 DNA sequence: TGTGCCAGCAGCTTACCCCCGGGACTAGCGGCCTCCTACAATGAGCAGTTCTTC.

Here the CDR3 reads CASTLGQGGTGELFF. The CDR3 coding sequence is TGTGCCAGCACCCTAGGACAGGGCGGCACCGGGGAGCTGTTTTTT. The chain links TRBV9 to TRBJ2-2; 8 bases map to TRBD1. The CDR3 contains 15 residues. The J segment lost 4 bases and the V segment lost 6 bases, leaving 8 bases of the junction unmatched. Germline V gives CDR1 SGDLS, CDR2 YYNGEE.

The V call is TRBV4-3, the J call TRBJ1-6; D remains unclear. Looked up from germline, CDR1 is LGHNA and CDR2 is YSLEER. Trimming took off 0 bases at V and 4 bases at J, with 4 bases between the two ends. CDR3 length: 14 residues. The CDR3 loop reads CASSQDLYNSPLHF. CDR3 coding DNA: TGCGCCAGCAGCCAAGATTTATATAATTCACCCCTCCACTTT.

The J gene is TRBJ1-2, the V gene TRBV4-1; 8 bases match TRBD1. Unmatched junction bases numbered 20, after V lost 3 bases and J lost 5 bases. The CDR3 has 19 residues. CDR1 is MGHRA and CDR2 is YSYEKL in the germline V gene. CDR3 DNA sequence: TGCGCCAGCAGCCACCGACCGAGGGACAGGCTGGATGTTGGATATGGCTACACCTTC. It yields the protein CASSHRPRDRLDVGYGYTF.

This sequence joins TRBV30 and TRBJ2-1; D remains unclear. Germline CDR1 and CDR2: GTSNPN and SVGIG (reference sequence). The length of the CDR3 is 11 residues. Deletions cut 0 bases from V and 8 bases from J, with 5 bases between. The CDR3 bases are TGTGCCTGGAGTGTACTCGATGAGCAGTTCTTC. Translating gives CAWSVLDEQFF.

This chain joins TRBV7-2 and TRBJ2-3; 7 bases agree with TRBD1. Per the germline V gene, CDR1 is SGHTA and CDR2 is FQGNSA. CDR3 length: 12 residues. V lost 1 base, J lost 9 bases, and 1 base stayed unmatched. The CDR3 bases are TGTGCCAGCAGCTTAGGACAGGGAACGCAGTATTTT. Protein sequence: CASSLGQGTQYF.

CDR3 in DNA: TGCAGCGTTGTCGGGGCGGGAGAGACCTTTAATGAGCAGTTCTTC. This translates into CSVVGAGETFNEQFF. The rearrangement joins TRBV29-1 to TRBJ2-1; TRBD2 matches at 7 bases. The V gene's germline CDR1 is SQVTM and CDR2 ANQGSEA. CDR3 length: 15 amino acids. Trimming removed 4 bases from V and 7 bases from J; junction bases left unmatched: 13.

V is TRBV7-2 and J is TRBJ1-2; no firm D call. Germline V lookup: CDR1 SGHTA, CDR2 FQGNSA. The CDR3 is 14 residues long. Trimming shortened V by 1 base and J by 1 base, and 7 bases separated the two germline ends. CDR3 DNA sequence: TGTGCCAGCAGCTTAGGCGGGGATAACTATGGCTACACCTTC. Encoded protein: CASSLGGDNYGYTF. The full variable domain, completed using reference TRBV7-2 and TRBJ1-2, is GAGVSQSPSNKVTEKGKDVELRCDPISGHTALYWYRQSLGQGLEFLIYFQGNSAPDKSGLPSDRFSAERTGGSVSTLTIQRTQQEDSAVYLCASSLGGDNYGYTFGSGTRLTVV.

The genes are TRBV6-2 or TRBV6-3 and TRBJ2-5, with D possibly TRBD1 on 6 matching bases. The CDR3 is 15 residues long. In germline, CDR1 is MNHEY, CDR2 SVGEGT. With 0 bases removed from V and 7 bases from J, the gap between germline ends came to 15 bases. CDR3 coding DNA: TGTGCCAGCAGTTACTCTGGACAGCGGCGATGGACCCAGTACTTC. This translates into CASSYSGQRRWTQYF.

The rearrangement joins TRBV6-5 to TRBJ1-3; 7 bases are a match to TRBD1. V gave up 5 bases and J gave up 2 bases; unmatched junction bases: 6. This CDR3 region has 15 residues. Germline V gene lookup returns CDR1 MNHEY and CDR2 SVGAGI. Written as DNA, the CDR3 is TGTGCCAGCAGTACTGACAGGGTCCCTGGAAACACCATATATTTT. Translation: CASSTDRVPGNTIYF.

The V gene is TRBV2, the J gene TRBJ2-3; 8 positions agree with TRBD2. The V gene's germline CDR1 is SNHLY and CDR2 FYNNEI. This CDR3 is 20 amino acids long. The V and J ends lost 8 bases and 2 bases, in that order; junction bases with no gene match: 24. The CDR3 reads CASGAPRAGLGAAVTDTQYF. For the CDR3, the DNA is TGTGCCAGCGGGGCGCCGAGGGCGGGACTAGGTGCAGCGGTCACAGATACGCAGTATTTT.

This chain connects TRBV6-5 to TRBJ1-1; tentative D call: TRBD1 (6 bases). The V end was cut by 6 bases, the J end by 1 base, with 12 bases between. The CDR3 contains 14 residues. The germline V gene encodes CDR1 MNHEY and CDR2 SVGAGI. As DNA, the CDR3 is TGTGCCAGCAGCCCCGGGACATCGAACACTGAAGCTTTCTTT. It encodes CASSPGTSNTEAFF.

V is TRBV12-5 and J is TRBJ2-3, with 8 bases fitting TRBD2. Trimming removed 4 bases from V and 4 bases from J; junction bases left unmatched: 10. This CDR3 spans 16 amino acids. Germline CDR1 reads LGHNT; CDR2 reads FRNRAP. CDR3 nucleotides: TGTGCTAGTGGTTCCCTCCTCCGGGAGGGCCCAGATACGCAGTATTTT. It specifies CASGSLLREGPDTQYF. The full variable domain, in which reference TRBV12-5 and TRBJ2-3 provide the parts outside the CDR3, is DARVTQTPRHKVTEMGQEVTMRCQPILGHNTVFWYRQTMMQGLELLAYFRNRAPLDDSGMPKDRFSAEMPDATLATLKIQPSEPRDSAVYFCASGSLLREGPDTQYFGPGTRLTVL.

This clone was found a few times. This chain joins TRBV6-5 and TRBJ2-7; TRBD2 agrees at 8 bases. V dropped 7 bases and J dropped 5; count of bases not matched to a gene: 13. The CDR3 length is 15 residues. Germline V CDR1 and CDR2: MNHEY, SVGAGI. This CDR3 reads CASKASGSLSHEQYF. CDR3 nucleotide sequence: TGTGCCAGCAAAGCCAGCGGGAGTTTGTCCCACGAGCAGTACTTC.

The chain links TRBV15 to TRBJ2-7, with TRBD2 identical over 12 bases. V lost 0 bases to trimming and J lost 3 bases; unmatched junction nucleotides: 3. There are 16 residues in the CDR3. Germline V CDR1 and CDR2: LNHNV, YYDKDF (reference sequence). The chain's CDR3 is CATSRDLAGGDYEQYF. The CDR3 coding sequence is TGTGCCACCAGCAGAGATCTAGCGGGAGGGGACTACGAGCAGTACTTC.

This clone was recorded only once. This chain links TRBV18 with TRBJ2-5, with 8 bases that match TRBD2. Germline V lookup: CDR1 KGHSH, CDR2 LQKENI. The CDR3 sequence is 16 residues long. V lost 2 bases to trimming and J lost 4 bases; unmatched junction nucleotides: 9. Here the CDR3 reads CASSPGGTRGGETQYF. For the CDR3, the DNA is TGTGCCAGCTCACCAGGCGGGACTAGAGGGGGAGAGACCCAGTACTTC.

CDR3 sequence (DNA): TGTGCCAGCAGCCAAGATCAACTAGGGCCAGATACGCAGTATTTT. Translated, it gives CASSQDQLGPDTQYF. This chain links TRBV4-2 with TRBJ2-3; D is perhaps TRBD2 (5 bases). CDR3 length: 15 residues. Germline loops: CDR1 LGHNA, CDR2 YNFKEQ. Trimming cost V 0 bases and J 4 bases, with 11 bases left between them.

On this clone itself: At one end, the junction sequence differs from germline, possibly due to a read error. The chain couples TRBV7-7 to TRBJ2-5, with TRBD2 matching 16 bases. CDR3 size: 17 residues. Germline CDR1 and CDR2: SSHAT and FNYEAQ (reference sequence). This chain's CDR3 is CASSPNSAGTSGRAQYF. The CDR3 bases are TGTGCTAGCAGCCCTAATTCCGCCGGGACTAGCGGGAGGGCCCAGTACTTC.

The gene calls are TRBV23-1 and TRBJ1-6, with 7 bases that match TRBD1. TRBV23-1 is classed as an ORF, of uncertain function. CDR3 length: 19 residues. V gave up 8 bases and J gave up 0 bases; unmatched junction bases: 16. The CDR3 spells CASPAPDRFLCSYNSPLHF. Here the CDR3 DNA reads TGCGCCAGCCCCGCCCCGGACAGGTTTCTTTGCTCCTATAATTCACCCCTCCACTTT.

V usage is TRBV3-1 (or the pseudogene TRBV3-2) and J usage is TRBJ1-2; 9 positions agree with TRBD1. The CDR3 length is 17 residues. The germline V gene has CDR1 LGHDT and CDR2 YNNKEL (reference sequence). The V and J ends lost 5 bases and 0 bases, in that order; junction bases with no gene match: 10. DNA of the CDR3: TGTGCCAGCAGCACGGGACAGGGACTACTCTCTAACTATGGCTACACCTTC. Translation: CASSTGQGLLSNYGYTF.